The clone carrying this TCR beta chain appeared a few times. The antigen remains unidentified. Germline-derived CDR1 and CDR2 are SGDLS and YYNGEE. V lost 0 bases to trimming and J lost 3 bases; unmatched junction nucleotides: 16. This CDR3 is built from 19 residues. Researchers reported sorting CD4+ naive, central memory, regulatory and stem cell-like memory cells via CD45RO/CCR7/CD25/CD127/CD95/CD27. Reverse transcribing all isolated RNA meant expressed TCRB transcripts were sequenced. Assay used: immunoSEQ multiplex PCR; TCRdb lists only in-frame clones, some missing. The sample has approximately 170,000 clones; over 55% are singletons. This sample is part of a study of beta chain features in type 1 diabetes. General study results and limits: Any HLA effect on TCRB rearrangement was left unresolved by small sub-analyses. Shortening that was moderate but significant affected the TCRB CDR3s of Type 1 diabetes patients in all four CD4+ subsets. Insertions at VDJ junctions were less frequent in type 1 diabetes patients. These patients also deleted more nucleotides at the same junctions.

The rearrangement links TRBV9 to TRBJ1-2, with 8 bases aligning to TRBD1. This TCR came from a man aged 25 to 45 with type 1 diabetes. The sequenced material came from naive CD4+ T cells from blood. In DNA form, the CDR3 reads TGTGCCAGCAGCGTAGCATCGATGCATCGGGCACAGGGGGACTATGGCTACACCTTC. This codes for CASSVASMHRAQGDYGYTF.